Below, 5 T cell receptor beta chains from the same sample are listed, as sequenced in a study of beta chain features in type 1 diabetes. Study-wide results and caveats: People with Type 1 diabetes carried modestly yet significantly shorter TCRB CDR3s in all four CD4+ subsets.

These receptors have no known antigen. Expressed TCRB transcripts were sequenced after all isolated RNA was converted to cDNA. Some clones are missing from TCRdb's copy, which holds only in-frame ones; the method was immunoSEQ multiplex PCR. The repertoire holds roughly 50,000 clones, with approximately 40% as singletons. Sequences were obtained from stem cell memory CD4+ T cells from blood. The receptor set was obtained from a man aged 25-45 years with type 1 diabetes.

This clone appeared a few times. The V call is TRBV9, the J call TRBJ2-5, with 7 bases lining up with TRBD1. This CDR3 has 14 residues. V was pared by 4 bases and J by 3 bases, with 6 bases of the junction left unmatched. Germline V gives CDR1 SGDLS, CDR2 YYNGEE. The CDR3 DNA sequence: TGTGCCAGCAGCCCGACCGGGACAGAAGAGACCCAGTACTTC. Encoded protein: CASSPTGTEETQYF.

This clone was counted between two and nine times. This chain joins TRBV7-2 and TRBJ2-1, with 7 bases identical to TRBD2. This CDR3 is built from 15 residues. Germline CDR1 is SGHTA and CDR2 is FQGNSA. After removal of 1 base from V and 6 bases from J, the junction contained 6 bases not matched to a gene. CDR3 in amino acids: CASSLGRLAVNEQFF. The CDR3 DNA follows: TGTGCCAGCAGCTTAGGTCGGCTAGCGGTCAATGAGCAGTTCTTC.

DNA of the CDR3: TGTGCCAGCAGCTCGAGACTAGCGGGAGGCGGCCGCACAGATACGCAGTATTTT. The encoded protein is CASSSRLAGGGRTDTQYF. V usage is TRBV11-2 and J usage is TRBJ2-3, with TRBD2 matching 13 bases. CDR1 and CDR2 from the germline V gene are SGHAT and FQNNGV. Trimming removed 4 bases from V and 1 base from J; junction bases left unmatched: 8. The CDR3 is made up of 18 amino acids.

CDR3 sequence: CASSLRGSTYNEQFF. CDR3 DNA: TGTGCCAGCAGCTTAAGGGGGAGTACCTACAATGAGCAGTTCTTC. The V and J genes are TRBV13 and TRBJ2-1, with a possible D match to TRBD1 (6 bases). This CDR3 has 15 amino acids. V lost 2 bases to trimming and J lost 2 bases, with 10 bases between them. CDR1 is PRHDT and CDR2 is FYEKMQ in the germline V gene (reference sequence).

V usage is TRBV10-2 and J usage is TRBJ1-3, with 7 nucleotides matching TRBD1. The V and J ends lost 2 bases and 1 base, in that order; junction bases with no gene match: 5. The germline gives CDR1 WSHSY, CDR2 SAAADI. The CDR3 is made up of 16 amino acids. The DNA for the CDR3 is TGCGCCAGCAGTGAGAAAAGGGGGCGTTCTGGAAACACCATATATTTT. Translating gives CASSEKRGRSGNTIYF.